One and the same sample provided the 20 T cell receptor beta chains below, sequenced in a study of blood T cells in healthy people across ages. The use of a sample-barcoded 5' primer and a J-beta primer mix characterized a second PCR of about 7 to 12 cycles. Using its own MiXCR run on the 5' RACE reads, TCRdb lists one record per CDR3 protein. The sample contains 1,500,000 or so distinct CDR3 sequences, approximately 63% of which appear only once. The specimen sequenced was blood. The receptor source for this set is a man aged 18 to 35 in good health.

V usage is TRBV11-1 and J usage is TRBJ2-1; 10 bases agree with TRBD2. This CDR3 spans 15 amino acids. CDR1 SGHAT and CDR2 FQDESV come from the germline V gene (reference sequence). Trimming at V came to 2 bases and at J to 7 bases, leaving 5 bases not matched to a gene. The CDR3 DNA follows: TGTGCCAGCAGCTTATCCACTAGCGGGGCAAATGAGCAGTTCTTC. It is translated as CASSLSTSGANEQFF. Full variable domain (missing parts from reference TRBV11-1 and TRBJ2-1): EAEVAQSPRYKITEKSQAVAFWCDPISGHATLYWYRQILGQGPELLVQFQDESVVDDSQLPKDRFSAERLKGVDSTLKIQPAELGDSAMYLCASSLSTSGANEQFFGPGTRLTVL.

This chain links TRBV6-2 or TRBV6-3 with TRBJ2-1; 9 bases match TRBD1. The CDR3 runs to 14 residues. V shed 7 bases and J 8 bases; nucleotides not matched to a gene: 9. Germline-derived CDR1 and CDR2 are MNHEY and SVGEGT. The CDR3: CASTRGQGRYEQFF. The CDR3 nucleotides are TGTGCCAGCACTCGAGGACAGGGGCGGTATGAGCAGTTCTTC.

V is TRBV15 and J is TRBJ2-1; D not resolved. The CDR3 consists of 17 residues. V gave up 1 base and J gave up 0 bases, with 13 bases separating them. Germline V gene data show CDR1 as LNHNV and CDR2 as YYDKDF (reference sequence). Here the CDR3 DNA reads TGTGCCACCAGCAGAGTAGTTGGGCAGTACTCCTACAATGAGCAGTTCTTC. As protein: CATSRVVGQYSYNEQFF. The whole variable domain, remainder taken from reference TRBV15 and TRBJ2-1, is DAMVIQNPRYQVTQFGKPVTLSCSQTLNHNVMYWYQQKSSQAPKLLFHYYDKDFNNEADTPDNFQSRRPNTSFCFLDIRSPGLGDTAMYLCATSRVVGQYSYNEQFFGPGTRLTVL.

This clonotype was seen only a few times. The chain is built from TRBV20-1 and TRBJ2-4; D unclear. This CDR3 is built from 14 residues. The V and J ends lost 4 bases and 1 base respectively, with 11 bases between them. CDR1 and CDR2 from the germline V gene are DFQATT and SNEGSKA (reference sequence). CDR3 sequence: CSATRPRAKNIQYF. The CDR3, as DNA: TGCAGTGCTACTAGGCCACGGGCCAAAAACATTCAGTACTTC.

CDR3 DNA sequence: TGTGCCAGCAGTCCCGCGCACAGGGGGCCCTACGAGCAGTACTTC. Its translation: CASSPAHRGPYEQYF. The chain recombines TRBV28 with TRBJ2-7, with TRBD1 matching over 9 bases. The CDR3 is 15 amino acids. V dropped 5 bases and J dropped 2; count of bases not matched to a gene: 7. Per germline, CDR1 MDHEN and CDR2 SYDVKM.

The DNA of the CDR3 is TGTGCCAGCAATGGGCTAGCGGGAACCAATGAGCAGTTCTTC. This gives the protein CASNGLAGTNEQFF. The V gene is TRBV27, the J gene TRBJ2-1, with 9 positions matching TRBD2. V shed 7 bases, J shed 6 bases, and the junction held 7 bases outside the gene matches. CDR1 is MNHEY, CDR2 SMNVEV, per germline (reference sequence). The CDR3 runs to 14 residues.

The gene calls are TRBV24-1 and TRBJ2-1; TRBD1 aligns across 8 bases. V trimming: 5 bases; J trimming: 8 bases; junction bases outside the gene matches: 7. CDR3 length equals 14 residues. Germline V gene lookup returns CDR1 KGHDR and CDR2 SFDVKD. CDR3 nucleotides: TGTGCCACCAGTGGGAAGGACAGGGAGTATGAGCAGTTCTTC. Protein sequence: CATSGKDREYEQFF.

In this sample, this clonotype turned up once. The CDR3 spells CSASLMAFGYGYTF. Written as DNA, the CDR3 is TGCAGTGCTAGCCTCATGGCTTTTGGCTATGGCTACACCTTC. The chain uses TRBV20-1 and TRBJ1-2; D call uncertain. V lost 3 bases, J lost 4 bases, and 15 bases lay in between. CDR1 and CDR2 (germline): DFQATT, SNEGSKA (reference sequence). This CDR3 has 14 amino acids.

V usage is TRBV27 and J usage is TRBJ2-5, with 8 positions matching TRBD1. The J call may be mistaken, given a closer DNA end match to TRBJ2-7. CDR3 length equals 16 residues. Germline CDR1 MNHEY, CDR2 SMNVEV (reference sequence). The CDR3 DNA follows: TGTGCCAGCAGTTTGGGACCGGGGGACAGGCCTTACGAGCAGTACTTC. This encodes CASSLGPGDRPYEQYF.

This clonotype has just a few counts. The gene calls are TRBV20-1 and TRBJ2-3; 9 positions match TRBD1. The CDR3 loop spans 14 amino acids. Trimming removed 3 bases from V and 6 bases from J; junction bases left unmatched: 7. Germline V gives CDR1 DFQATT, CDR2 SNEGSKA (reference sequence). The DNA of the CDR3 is TGCAGTGCTAGGGTCGGACAGGGGACCGATACGCAGTATTTT. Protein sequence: CSARVGQGTDTQYF.

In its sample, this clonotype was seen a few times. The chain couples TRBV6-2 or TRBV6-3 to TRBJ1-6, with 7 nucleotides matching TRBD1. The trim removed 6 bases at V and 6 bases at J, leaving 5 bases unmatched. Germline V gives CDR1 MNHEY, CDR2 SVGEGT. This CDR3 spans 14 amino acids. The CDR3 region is CASSRDSLNSPLHF. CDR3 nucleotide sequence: TGTGCCAGCAGCCGGGACAGCCTTAATTCACCCCTCCACTTT.

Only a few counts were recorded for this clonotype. The CDR3 reads CASSLGWASGEQFF. In nucleotides, the CDR3 is TGTGCCAGCAGCTTGGGTTGGGCCTCAGGGGAGCAGTTCTTC. The rearrangement links TRBV7-2 to TRBJ2-1, with D perhaps TRBD1 (5 bases). This CDR3 spans 14 amino acids. With 3 bases removed from V and 10 bases from J, the gap between germline ends came to 16 bases. The germline gives CDR1 SGHTA, CDR2 FQGNSA.

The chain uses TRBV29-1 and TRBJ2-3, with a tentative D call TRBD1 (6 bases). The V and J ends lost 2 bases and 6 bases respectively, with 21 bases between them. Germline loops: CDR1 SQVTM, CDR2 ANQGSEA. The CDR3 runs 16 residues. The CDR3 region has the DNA TGCAGCGTTGAAACCCGACAGGTTGATTCTTTCGATACGCAGTATTTT. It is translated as CSVETRQVDSFDTQYF.

The CDR3 reads CASSLLAGSEQYF. The CDR3 nucleotides read TGTGCCAGCAGCCTACTGGCGGGGAGCGAGCAGTACTTC. The chain carries TRBV28 and TRBJ2-5; tentatively, D is TRBD2 (6 bases). The end of the DNA aligns better with TRBJ2-7, so the J call may be wrong. Looked up from germline, CDR1 is MDHEN and CDR2 is SYDVKM. This CDR3 has 13 residues.

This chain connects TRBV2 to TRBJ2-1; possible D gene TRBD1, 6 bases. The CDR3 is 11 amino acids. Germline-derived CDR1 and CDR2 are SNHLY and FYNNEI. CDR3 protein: CVGDKYNEQFF. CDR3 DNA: TGTGTTGGGGACAAATACAATGAGCAGTTCTTC.

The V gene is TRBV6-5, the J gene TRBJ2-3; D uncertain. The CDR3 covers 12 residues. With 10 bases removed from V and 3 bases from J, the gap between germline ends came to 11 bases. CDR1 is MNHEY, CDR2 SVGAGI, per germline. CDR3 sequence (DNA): TGTGCCACTAGACATGGGACAGATACGCAGTATTTT. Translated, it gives CATRHGTDTQYF.

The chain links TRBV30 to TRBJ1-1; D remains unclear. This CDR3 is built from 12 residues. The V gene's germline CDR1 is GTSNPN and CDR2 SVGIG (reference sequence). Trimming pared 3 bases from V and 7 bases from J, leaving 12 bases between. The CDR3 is CAWRGQSLEAFF. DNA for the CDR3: TGTGCCTGGAGAGGGCAGAGCCTTGAAGCTTTCTTT.

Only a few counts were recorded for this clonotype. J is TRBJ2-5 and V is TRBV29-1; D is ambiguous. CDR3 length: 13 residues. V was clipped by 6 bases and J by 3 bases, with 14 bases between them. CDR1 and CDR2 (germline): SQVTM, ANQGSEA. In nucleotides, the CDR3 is TGCAGCGTCCCTGGACCCGTAGAAGAGACCCAGTACTTC. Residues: CSVPGPVEETQYF.

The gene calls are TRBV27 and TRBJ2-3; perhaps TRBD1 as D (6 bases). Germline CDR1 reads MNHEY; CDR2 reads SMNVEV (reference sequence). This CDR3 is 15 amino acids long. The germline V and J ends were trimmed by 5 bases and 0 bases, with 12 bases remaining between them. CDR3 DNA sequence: TGTGCCAGCAGTGGATTGAGGGGGAGCACAGATACGCAGTATTTT. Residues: CASSGLRGSTDTQYF.

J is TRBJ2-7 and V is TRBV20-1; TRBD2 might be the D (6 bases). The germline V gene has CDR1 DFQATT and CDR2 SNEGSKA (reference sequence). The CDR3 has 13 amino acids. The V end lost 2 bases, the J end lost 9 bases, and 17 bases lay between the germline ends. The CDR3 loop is CSARIKGGAGQYF. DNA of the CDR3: TGCAGTGCTAGAATCAAGGGCGGGGCCGGGCAGTACTTC.